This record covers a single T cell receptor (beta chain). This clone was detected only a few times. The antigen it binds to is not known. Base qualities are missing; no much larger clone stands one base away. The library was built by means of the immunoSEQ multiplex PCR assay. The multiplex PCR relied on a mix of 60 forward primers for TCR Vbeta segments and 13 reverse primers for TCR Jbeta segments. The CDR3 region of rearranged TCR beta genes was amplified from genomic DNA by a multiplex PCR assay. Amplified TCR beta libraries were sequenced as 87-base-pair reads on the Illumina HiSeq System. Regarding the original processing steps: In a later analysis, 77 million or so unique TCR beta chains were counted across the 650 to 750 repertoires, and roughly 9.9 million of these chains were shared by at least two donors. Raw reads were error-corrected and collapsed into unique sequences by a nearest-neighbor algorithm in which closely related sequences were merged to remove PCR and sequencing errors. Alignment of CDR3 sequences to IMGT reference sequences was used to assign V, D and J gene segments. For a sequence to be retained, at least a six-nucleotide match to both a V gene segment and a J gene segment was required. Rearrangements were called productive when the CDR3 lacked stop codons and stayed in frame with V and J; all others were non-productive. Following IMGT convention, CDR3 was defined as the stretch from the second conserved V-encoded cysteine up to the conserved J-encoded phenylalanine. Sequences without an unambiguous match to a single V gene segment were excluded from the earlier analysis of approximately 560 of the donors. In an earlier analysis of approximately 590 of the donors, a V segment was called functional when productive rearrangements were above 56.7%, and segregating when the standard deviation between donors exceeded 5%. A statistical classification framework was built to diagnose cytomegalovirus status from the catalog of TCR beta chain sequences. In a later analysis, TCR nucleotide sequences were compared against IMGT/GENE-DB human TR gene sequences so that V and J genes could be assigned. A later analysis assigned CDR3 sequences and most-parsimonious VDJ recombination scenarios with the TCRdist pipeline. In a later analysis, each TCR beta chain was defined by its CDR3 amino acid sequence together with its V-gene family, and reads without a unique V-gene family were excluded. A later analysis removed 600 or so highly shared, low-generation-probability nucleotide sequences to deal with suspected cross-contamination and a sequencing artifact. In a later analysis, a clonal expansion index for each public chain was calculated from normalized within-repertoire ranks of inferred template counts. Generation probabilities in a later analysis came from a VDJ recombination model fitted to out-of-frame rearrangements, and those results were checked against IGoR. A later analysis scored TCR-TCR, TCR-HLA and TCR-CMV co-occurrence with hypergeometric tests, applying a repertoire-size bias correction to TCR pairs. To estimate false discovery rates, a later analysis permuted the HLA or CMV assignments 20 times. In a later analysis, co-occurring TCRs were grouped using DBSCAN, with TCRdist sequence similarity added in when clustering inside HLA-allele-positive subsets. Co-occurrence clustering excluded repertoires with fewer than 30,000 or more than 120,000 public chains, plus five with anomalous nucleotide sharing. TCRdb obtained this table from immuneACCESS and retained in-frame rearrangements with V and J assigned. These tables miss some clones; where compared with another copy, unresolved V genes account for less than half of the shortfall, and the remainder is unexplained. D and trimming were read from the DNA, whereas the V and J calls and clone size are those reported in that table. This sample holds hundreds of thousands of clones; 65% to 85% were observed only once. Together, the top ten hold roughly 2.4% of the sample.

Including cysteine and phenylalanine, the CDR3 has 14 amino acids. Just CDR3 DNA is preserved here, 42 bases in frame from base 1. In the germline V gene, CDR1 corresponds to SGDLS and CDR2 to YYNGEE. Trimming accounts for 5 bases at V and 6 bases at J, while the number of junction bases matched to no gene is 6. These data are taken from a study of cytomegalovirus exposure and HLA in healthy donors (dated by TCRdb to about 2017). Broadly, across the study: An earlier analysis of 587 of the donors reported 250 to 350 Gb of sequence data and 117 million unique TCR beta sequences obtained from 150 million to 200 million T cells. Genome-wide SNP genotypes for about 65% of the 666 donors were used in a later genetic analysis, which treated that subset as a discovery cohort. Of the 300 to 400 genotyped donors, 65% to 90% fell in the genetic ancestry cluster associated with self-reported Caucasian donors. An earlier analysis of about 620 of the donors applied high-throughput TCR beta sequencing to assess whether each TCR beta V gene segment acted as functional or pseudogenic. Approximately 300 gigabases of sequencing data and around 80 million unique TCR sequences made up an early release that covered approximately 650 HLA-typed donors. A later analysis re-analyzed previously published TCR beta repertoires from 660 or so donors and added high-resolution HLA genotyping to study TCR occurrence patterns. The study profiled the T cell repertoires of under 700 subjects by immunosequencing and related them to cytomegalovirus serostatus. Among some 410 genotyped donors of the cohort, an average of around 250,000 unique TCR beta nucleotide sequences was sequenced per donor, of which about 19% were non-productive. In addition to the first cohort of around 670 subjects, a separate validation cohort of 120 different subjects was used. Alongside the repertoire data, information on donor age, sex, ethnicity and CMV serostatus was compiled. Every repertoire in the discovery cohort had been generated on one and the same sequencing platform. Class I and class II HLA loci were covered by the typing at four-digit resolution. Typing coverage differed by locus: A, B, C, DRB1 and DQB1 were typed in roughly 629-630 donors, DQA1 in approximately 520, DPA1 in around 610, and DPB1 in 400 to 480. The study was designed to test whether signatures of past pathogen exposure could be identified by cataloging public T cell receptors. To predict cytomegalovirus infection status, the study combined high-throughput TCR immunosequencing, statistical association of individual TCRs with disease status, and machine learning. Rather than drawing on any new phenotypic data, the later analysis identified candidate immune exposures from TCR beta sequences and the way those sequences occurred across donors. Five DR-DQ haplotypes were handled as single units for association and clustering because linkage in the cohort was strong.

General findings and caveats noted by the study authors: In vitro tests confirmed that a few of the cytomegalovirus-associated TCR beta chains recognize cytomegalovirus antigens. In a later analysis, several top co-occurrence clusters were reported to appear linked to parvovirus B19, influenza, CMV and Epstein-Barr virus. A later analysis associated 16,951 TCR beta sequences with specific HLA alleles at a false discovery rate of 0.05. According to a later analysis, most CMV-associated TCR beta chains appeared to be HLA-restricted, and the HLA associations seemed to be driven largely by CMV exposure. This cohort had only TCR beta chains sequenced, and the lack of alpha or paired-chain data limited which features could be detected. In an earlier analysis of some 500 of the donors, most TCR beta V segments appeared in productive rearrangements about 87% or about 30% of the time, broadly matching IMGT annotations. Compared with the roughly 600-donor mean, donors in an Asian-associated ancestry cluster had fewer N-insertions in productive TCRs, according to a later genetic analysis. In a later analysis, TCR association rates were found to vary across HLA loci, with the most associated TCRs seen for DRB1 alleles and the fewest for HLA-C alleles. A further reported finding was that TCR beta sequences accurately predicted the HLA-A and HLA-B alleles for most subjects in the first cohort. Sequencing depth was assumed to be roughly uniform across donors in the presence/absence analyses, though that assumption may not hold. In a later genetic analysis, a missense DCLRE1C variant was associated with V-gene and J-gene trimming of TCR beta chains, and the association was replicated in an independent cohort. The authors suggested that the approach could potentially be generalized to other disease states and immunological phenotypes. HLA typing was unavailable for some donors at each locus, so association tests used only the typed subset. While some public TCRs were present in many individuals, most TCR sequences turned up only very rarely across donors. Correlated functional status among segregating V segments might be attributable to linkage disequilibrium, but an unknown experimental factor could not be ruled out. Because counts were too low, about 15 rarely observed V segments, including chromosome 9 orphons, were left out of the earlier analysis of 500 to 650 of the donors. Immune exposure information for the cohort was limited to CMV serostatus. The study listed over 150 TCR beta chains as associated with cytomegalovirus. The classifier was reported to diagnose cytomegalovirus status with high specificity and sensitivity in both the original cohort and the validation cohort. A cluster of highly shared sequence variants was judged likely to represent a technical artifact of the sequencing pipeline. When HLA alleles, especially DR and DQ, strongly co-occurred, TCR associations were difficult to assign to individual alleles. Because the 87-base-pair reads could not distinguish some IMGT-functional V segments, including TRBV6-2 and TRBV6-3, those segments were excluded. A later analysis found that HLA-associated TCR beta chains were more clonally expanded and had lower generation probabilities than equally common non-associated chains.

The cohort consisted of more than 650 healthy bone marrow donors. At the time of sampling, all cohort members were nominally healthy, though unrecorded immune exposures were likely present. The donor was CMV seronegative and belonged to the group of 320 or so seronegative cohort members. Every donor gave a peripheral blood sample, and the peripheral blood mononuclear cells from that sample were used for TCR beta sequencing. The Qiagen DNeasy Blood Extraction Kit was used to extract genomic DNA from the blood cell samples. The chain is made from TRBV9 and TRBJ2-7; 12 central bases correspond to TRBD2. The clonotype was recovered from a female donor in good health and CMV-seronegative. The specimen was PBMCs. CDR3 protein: CASSLAGGPFEQYF. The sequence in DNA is TGTGCCAGCAGTCTAGCGGGAGGGCCGTTCGAGCAGTACTTC.